A selection of T cell receptor beta chains follows, all from one sample in a study of T cells after yellow fever vaccination. MiXCR, run by TCRdb on the 5' RACE reads, gives a single entry per CDR3 protein. The table has under 300,000 distinct CDR3 sequences, about an eighth seen once. This specimen was CD4+ T cells sorted from PBMCs, taken 45 days after the yellow fever booster vaccination. These receptors came from a man aged 25 to 40 who received the YFV17D yellow fever vaccine. The CDR3 runs from the conserved cysteine through the conserved F or W. D genes are given only for firm matches. For some rows the clone size is stated as once, few or many, or as a class when expanded; others skip it.

D gene: .; V gene: TRBV21-1; J gene: TRBJ2-7; clone size: .; CDR3 protein: CASSNVGDLSYEQYF; CDR3 DNA: TGTGCCAGCAGCAATGTCGGGGACCTCTCCTACGAGCAGTACTTC
D gene: .; V gene: TRBV29-1; J gene: TRBJ2-3; clone size: few; CDR3 protein: CSVELGADTQYF; CDR3 DNA: TGCAGCGTTGAACTTGGAGCAGATACGCAGTATTTT
D gene: .; V gene: TRBV28; J gene: TRBJ1-2; clone size: .; CDR3 protein: CASTTPRGRSNGGNYGYTF; CDR3 DNA: TGTGCCAGCACTACCCCAAGGGGCAGGTCGAATGGGGGTAACTATGGCTACACCTTC
D gene: .; V gene: TRBV20-1; J gene: TRBJ1-1; clone size: few; CDR3 protein: CSARAGRKNTEAFF; CDR3 DNA: TGCAGTGCTAGGGCCGGGAGAAAAAACACTGAAGCTTTCTTT
D gene: .; V gene: TRBV3-1; J gene: TRBJ1-1; clone size: few; CDR3 protein: CASSPGQLTEAFF; CDR3 DNA: TGTGCCAGCAGCCCCGGGCAGCTCACTGAAGCTTTCTTT
D gene: .; V gene: TRBV6-5; J gene: TRBJ2-2; clone size: .; CDR3 protein: CASSYLSAGNTGELFF; CDR3 DNA: TGTGCCAGCAGTTACTTATCGGCCGGCAACACCGGGGAGCTGTTTTTT
D gene: .; V gene: TRBV5-1; J gene: TRBJ1-1; clone size: many; CDR3 protein: CASSLGQVNTEAFF; CDR3 DNA: TGCGCCAGCAGCTTGGGACAGGTGAACACTGAAGCTTTCTTT
D gene: TRBD2; V gene: TRBV14; J gene: TRBJ2-7; clone size: few; CDR3 protein: CASSQGLANEQYF; CDR3 DNA: TGTGCCAGCAGCCAGGGACTAGCGAACGAGCAGTACTTC
D gene: .; V gene: TRBV3-1; J gene: TRBJ2-2; clone size: .; CDR3 protein: CASSPYNTGELFF; CDR3 DNA: TGTGCCAGCAGCCCCTATAACACCGGGGAGCTGTTTTTT
D gene: TRBD1; V gene: TRBV5-1; J gene: TRBJ2-7; clone size: .; CDR3 protein: CASSPGQREQYF; CDR3 DNA: TGCGCCAGCTCGCCGGGACAGAGGGAGCAGTACTTC
D gene: .; V gene: TRBV11-2; J gene: TRBJ2-3; clone size: .; CDR3 protein: CASSLHGEGGGLGDTKYF; CDR3 DNA: TGTGCCAGCAGCTTACACGGTGAGGGTGGGGGACTCGGCGATACGAAGTATTTT
D gene: .; V gene: TRBV27; J gene: TRBJ2-7; clone size: few; CDR3 protein: CASSLGPGASSYEQYF; CDR3 DNA: TGTGCCAGCAGTTTAGGCCCTGGCGCCAGCTCCTACGAGCAGTACTTC
D gene: TRBD2; V gene: TRBV3-1; J gene: TRBJ2-1; clone size: .; CDR3 protein: CASSQSAGTSGNNEQFF; CDR3 DNA: TGTGCCAGCAGCCAAAGCGCCGGGACTAGCGGGAACAATGAGCAGTTCTTC
D gene: .; V gene: TRBV7-9; J gene: TRBJ1-1; clone size: many; CDR3 protein: CASLLTNTEAFF; CDR3 DNA: TGTGCCAGCCTACTGACGAACACTGAAGCTTTCTTT
D gene: .; V gene: TRBV4-1; J gene: TRBJ2-1; clone size: .; CDR3 protein: CASSQLEGAYNEQFF; CDR3 DNA: TGCGCCAGCAGCCAACTGGAGGGAGCATACAATGAGCAGTTCTTC
D gene: .; V gene: TRBV20-1; J gene: TRBJ2-1; clone size: few; CDR3 protein: CRSTPAYNEQFF; CDR3 DNA: TGCAGATCTACCCCAGCCTACAATGAGCAGTTCTTC
D gene: .; V gene: TRBV10-3; J gene: TRBJ2-6; clone size: .; CDR3 protein: CAIGQGGSGANVLTF; CDR3 DNA: TGTGCCATCGGGCAGGGTGGGTCTGGGGCCAACGTCCTGACTTTC
D gene: TRBD1; V gene: TRBV7-9; J gene: TRBJ2-7; clone size: .; CDR3 protein: CASNAGTGDYEQYF; CDR3 DNA: TGTGCCAGCAACGCCGGGACAGGGGATTACGAGCAGTACTTC
D gene: .; V gene: TRBV6-5; J gene: TRBJ2-3; clone size: few; CDR3 protein: CASSYSYSGMVDTQYF; CDR3 DNA: TGTGCCAGCAGTTACTCATATTCGGGAATGGTAGATACGCAGTATTTT
D gene: TRBD2; V gene: TRBV7-2; J gene: TRBJ2-3; clone size: many; CDR3 protein: CASSLLAGGSTQYF; CDR3 DNA: TGTGCCAGCAGCCTCCTAGCGGGAGGGTCTACGCAGTATTTT
D gene: .; V gene: TRBV7-2; J gene: TRBJ2-1; clone size: few; CDR3 protein: CASSLASREDEQFF; CDR3 DNA: TGTGCCAGCAGCTTAGCCTCCAGGGAGGATGAGCAGTTCTTC
D gene: .; V gene: TRBV5-1; J gene: TRBJ2-3; clone size: .; CDR3 protein: CASSLGYPEDTQYF; CDR3 DNA: TGCGCCAGCAGCTTGGGATATCCTGAGGATACGCAGTATTTT
D gene: TRBD2; V gene: TRBV7-3; J gene: TRBJ2-7; clone size: .; CDR3 protein: CASSASGSFEQYF; CDR3 DNA: TGTGCCAGCAGCGCTAGCGGGAGTTTCGAGCAGTACTTC
D gene: TRBD2; V gene: TRBV5-1; J gene: TRBJ2-2; clone size: .; CDR3 protein: CASTSSGRAAGELFF; CDR3 DNA: TGCGCCAGCACCTCTAGCGGGAGGGCCGCCGGGGAGCTGTTTTTT
D gene: .; V gene: TRBV20-1; J gene: TRBJ2-7; clone size: .; CDR3 protein: CSAREGWTNEQYF; CDR3 DNA: TGCAGTGCTAGAGAGGGATGGACTAACGAGCAGTACTTC
D gene: TRBD2; V gene: TRBV28; J gene: TRBJ2-1; clone size: few; CDR3 protein: CASTPPRLAGGNEQFF; CDR3 DNA: TGTGCCAGCACCCCTCCGCGACTAGCGGGAGGCAATGAGCAGTTCTTC
D gene: TRBD2; V gene: TRBV5-1; J gene: TRBJ2-7; clone size: few; CDR3 protein: CASSWGLAGTHEQYF; CDR3 DNA: TGCGCCAGCAGCTGGGGACTAGCGGGTACCCACGAGCAGTACTTC
D gene: .; V gene: TRBV20-1; J gene: TRBJ2-5; clone size: few; CDR3 protein: CSAPPPQGLSGETQYF; CDR3 DNA: TGCAGTGCGCCTCCTCCACAGGGCCTGAGTGGAGAGACCCAGTACTTC
D gene: .; V gene: TRBV20-1; J gene: TRBJ2-1; clone size: few; CDR3 protein: CSAGRLGLGYNEQFF; CDR3 DNA: TGCAGTGCTGGCCGTCTAGGGTTGGGGTACAATGAGCAGTTCTTC
D gene: .; V gene: TRBV5-1; J gene: TRBJ2-1; clone size: many; CDR3 protein: CASSPRAKVSHNEQFF; CDR3 DNA: TGCGCCAGCAGCCCGCGGGCTAAGGTCAGTCACAATGAGCAGTTCTTC
D gene: TRBD1; V gene: TRBV3-1; J gene: TRBJ2-3; clone size: .; CDR3 protein: CASSQEGTGLDTQYF; CDR3 DNA: TGTGCCAGCAGCCAAGAGGGGACAGGGTTGGATACGCAGTATTTT
D gene: .; V gene: TRBV7-6; J gene: TRBJ2-1; clone size: .; CDR3 protein: CASSLAELASEQFF; CDR3 DNA: TGTGCCAGCAGCTTAGCGGAGCTAGCCTCCGAGCAGTTCTTC
D gene: .; V gene: TRBV23-1; J gene: TRBJ2-7; clone size: .; CDR3 protein: CASSQSSGKITYEQYF; CDR3 DNA: TGCGCCAGCAGTCAATCGTCCGGGAAGATCACCTACGAGCAGTACTTC
D gene: TRBD2; V gene: TRBV7-9; J gene: TRBJ2-1; clone size: few; CDR3 protein: CASSPGTSLSDEQFF; CDR3 DNA: TGTGCCAGCAGCCCGGGGACTAGCTTATCGGATGAGCAGTTCTTC
D gene: .; V gene: TRBV12-3/TRBV12-4; J gene: TRBJ2-6; clone size: few; CDR3 protein: CASSFSPSGANVLTF; CDR3 DNA: TGTGCCAGCTCCTTTTCGCCCTCTGGGGCCAACGTCCTGACTTTC
D gene: .; V gene: TRBV30; J gene: TRBJ2-7; clone size: .; CDR3 protein: CAWSQGLNNEQYF; CDR3 DNA: TGTGCCTGGAGTCAGGGCCTGAACAACGAGCAGTACTTC
D gene: .; V gene: TRBV7-9; J gene: TRBJ2-3; clone size: .; CDR3 protein: CASSFPLGEAGDTQYF; CDR3 DNA: TGTGCCAGCAGCTTTCCACTGGGCGAGGCGGGTGACACGCAGTATTTT
D gene: .; V gene: TRBV6-5; J gene: TRBJ1-5; clone size: few; CDR3 protein: CASSYVPHQPQHF; CDR3 DNA: TGTGCCAGCAGTTACGTCCCGCATCAGCCCCAGCATTTT
D gene: TRBD2; V gene: TRBV20-1; J gene: TRBJ2-1; clone size: few; CDR3 protein: CSAREASGNKNEQFF; CDR3 DNA: TGCAGTGCCAGAGAGGCTAGCGGGAACAAGAATGAGCAGTTCTTC
D gene: TRBD2; V gene: TRBV27; J gene: TRBJ2-1; clone size: once; CDR3 protein: CASTRFGTSGYNEQFF; CDR3 DNA: TGTGCCAGCACCCGGTTTGGGACTAGCGGCTACAATGAGCAGTTCTTC
D gene: .; V gene: TRBV5-1; J gene: TRBJ2-3; clone size: .; CDR3 protein: CASSLYHGTDTQYF; CDR3 DNA: TGCGCCAGCAGCTTGTACCATGGGACGGATACGCAGTATTTT
D gene: .; V gene: TRBV4-3; J gene: TRBJ2-2; clone size: few; CDR3 protein: CASSQVFGNTGELFF; CDR3 DNA: TGCGCCAGCAGCCAAGTCTTCGGAAACACCGGGGAGCTGTTTTTT
D gene: .; V gene: TRBV18; J gene: TRBJ2-7; clone size: .; CDR3 protein: CASLNVAEESSYEQYF; CDR3 DNA: TGTGCCAGCTTGAACGTGGCGGAGGAAAGCTCCTACGAGCAGTACTTC
D gene: TRBD1; V gene: TRBV12-3/TRBV12-4; J gene: TRBJ2-3; clone size: few; CDR3 protein: CASRQGYTDTQYF; CDR3 DNA: TGTGCCAGCAGACAGGGGTACACAGATACGCAGTATTTT
D gene: .; V gene: TRBV20-1; J gene: TRBJ2-1; clone size: .; CDR3 protein: CSARDPPYNEQFF; CDR3 DNA: TGCAGTGCTAGAGATCCCCCCTACAATGAGCAGTTCTTC
D gene: .; V gene: TRBV29-1; J gene: TRBJ2-7; clone size: few; CDR3 protein: CSVRGTGLSYEQYF; CDR3 DNA: TGCAGCGTTCGAGGGACCGGACTTTCCTACGAGCAGTACTTC
D gene: TRBD1; V gene: TRBV20-1; J gene: TRBJ2-1; clone size: .; CDR3 protein: CSARSGQGSSYNEQFF; CDR3 DNA: TGCAGTGCTAGATCCGGACAGGGGAGCTCCTACAATGAGCAGTTCTTC
D gene: .; V gene: TRBV20-1; J gene: TRBJ2-7; clone size: .; CDR3 protein: CSATGEGPFEQYF; CDR3 DNA: TGCAGTGCTACGGGAGAAGGACCCTTCGAGCAGTACTTC
D gene: .; V gene: TRBV4-3; J gene: TRBJ2-1; clone size: .; CDR3 protein: CASSQGPSVYNEQFF; CDR3 DNA: TGCGCCAGCAGCCAAGGGCCTAGCGTCTACAATGAGCAGTTCTTC
D gene: .; V gene: TRBV18; J gene: TRBJ1-1; clone size: .; CDR3 protein: CASSPPGPGMFF; CDR3 DNA: TGTGCCAGCTCACCACCGGGCCCAGGGATGTTCTTT
D gene: TRBD2; V gene: TRBV20-1; J gene: TRBJ2-7; clone size: few; CDR3 protein: CSARDGGRATYEQYF; CDR3 DNA: TGCAGTGCTAGAGACGGAGGGAGGGCCACCTACGAGCAGTACTTC
D gene: TRBD2; V gene: TRBV29-1; J gene: TRBJ2-2; clone size: few; CDR3 protein: CSVPMASGTSWNTGELFF; CDR3 DNA: TGCAGCGTTCCAATGGCTAGCGGGACGTCATGGAACACCGGGGAGCTGTTTTTT
D gene: .; V gene: TRBV27; J gene: TRBJ2-2; clone size: .; CDR3 protein: CASTPRQDITGELFF; CDR3 DNA: TGTGCCAGCACCCCTCGACAGGACATCACCGGGGAGCTGTTTTTT
D gene: TRBD2; V gene: TRBV29-1; J gene: TRBJ2-7; clone size: .; CDR3 protein: CSTRGEAGYEQYF; CDR3 DNA: TGCAGCACTCGGGGGGAGGCCGGCTACGAGCAGTACTTC
D gene: TRBD2; V gene: TRBV6-5; J gene: TRBJ2-7; clone size: .; CDR3 protein: CASSYPREGLLYEQYF; CDR3 DNA: TGTGCCAGCAGTTACCCCCGGGAGGGCCTTCTCTACGAGCAGTACTTC
D gene: .; V gene: TRBV7-2; J gene: TRBJ2-1; clone size: .; CDR3 protein: CASSYTNHNEKFF; CDR3 DNA: TGTGCCAGCAGCTATACTAATCACAATGAGAAGTTCTTC
D gene: TRBD1; V gene: TRBV5-5; J gene: TRBJ1-1; clone size: few; CDR3 protein: CASTRDRGHTEAFF; CDR3 DNA: TGTGCCAGCACCCGGGACAGGGGGCACACTGAAGCTTTCTTT
D gene: .; V gene: TRBV20-1; J gene: TRBJ1-1; clone size: few; CDR3 protein: CSASLQGLATEAFF; CDR3 DNA: TGCAGTGCTAGTTTACAGGGTCTGGCCACTGAAGCTTTCTTT
D gene: .; V gene: TRBV5-1; J gene: TRBJ2-3; clone size: few; CDR3 protein: CASSSGGGSTDTQYF; CDR3 DNA: TGCGCCAGCAGCTCCGGCGGCGGTAGCACAGATACGCAGTATTTT